Included here is one TCR beta chain sequence, with context. This sample was included in a study of blood T cell repertoires in COVID-19. The CDR3 is made up of 15 amino acids. Per the germline V gene, CDR1 is SNHLY and CDR2 is FYNNEI. V trimming: 8 bases; J trimming: 8 bases; junction bases outside the gene matches: 13. Assay: immunoSEQ multiplex PCR; the TCRdb copy retains only in-frame clones and omits some. This sample carries about 44,000 clones, about 80% of them seen once, and the ten largest clones take around two fifths. Source material: peripheral blood. The chain links TRBV2 to TRBJ1-2, with 11 bases that match TRBD1. The sequence was obtained from a human donor in a cohort sampled during active COVID-19. The CDR3 sequence is CASLNSRTGGGGYTF. The CDR3 DNA is TGTGCCAGCTTAAATTCTCGGACAGGGGGCGGCGGCTACACCTTC.